The rows below give T cell receptor beta chains drawn from one sample of a study of shared clonotypes between healthy human individuals. Profiled with immunoSEQ multiplex PCR; TCRdb holds only in-frame clones, not every one. The sample lists a few million clones, about 94% occurring once. The specimen sequenced was naive CD8+ T cells from PBMCs. These receptor sequences come from a man aged 18 to 29 in good health. Some clones in this sample may be carry-over from other donors' samples. Both conserved end residues are part of each CDR3. A D gene is named only where the DNA matches it firmly. Not all rows give a size; the values are once, few, many and, for expanded clones, a class.

v_call	clone_size	d_call	j_call	cdr3_nt	cdr3_aa
TRBV5-8	.	.	TRBJ2-6	TGTGCCAGCAGTGGCGGGGCTGGGGCCAACGTCCTGACTTTC	CASSGGAGANVLTF
TRBV10-3	.	.	TRBJ2-3	TGTGCCATCAGTGATAGTTCGGATACGCAGTATTTT	CAISDSSDTQYF
TRBV27	.	TRBD1	TRBJ1-2	TGTGCCAGCAGTTTAGGGACAGGGGGCATCTATGGCTACACCTTC	CASSLGTGGIYGYTF
TRBV19	.	.	TRBJ1-5	TGTGCCAGTAGTAACAGCCCTGAGGGCAATCAGCCCCAGCATTTT	CASSNSPEGNQPQHF
TRBV7-9	.	TRBD2	TRBJ2-1	TGTGCCAGCAGCTTAGTGGGGACTAGCGTGAATGAGCAGTTCTTC	CASSLVGTSVNEQFF
TRBV5-6	.	.	TRBJ2-2	TGTGCCAGCAGCTTTGGGTCAGGGGTACCCGGGGAGCTGTTTTTT	CASSFGSGVPGELFF
TRBV7-9	.	TRBD1	TRBJ2-6	TGTGCCAGCGACAGGGCGTCTGGGGCCAACGTCCTGACTTTC	CASDRASGANVLTF
TRBV9	.	.	TRBJ2-3	TGTGCCAGCAGCGCCGGGACGACGATGAGTGGTACGCAGTATTTT	CASSAGTTMSGTQYF
TRBV25-1	.	.	TRBJ1-4	TGTGCCAGCATAAACAACGGACCGCCGGGTGAAAAACTGTTTTTT	CASINNGPPGEKLFF
TRBV2	.	.	TRBJ2-1	TGTGCCAGCAAGGGAGTGGGCAGGGACAATGAGCAGTTCTTC	CASKGVGRDNEQFF
TRBV15	once	.	TRBJ2-5	TGTGCCACCAGCAGAGTCCTCCAAGAGACCCAGTACTTC	CATSRVLQETQYF
TRBV5-8	once	.	TRBJ1-5	TGTGCCAGCAGCTTAGAGGGACTCAGCAATCAGCCCCAGCATTTT	CASSLEGLSNQPQHF
TRBV4-1	.	TRBD2	TRBJ2-1	TGCGCCAGCAGCACCGGGACTAGCGGGAGGGCCGATGAGCAGTTCTTC	CASSTGTSGRADEQFF
TRBV14	.	.	TRBJ2-2	TGTGCCAGCAGCCAGTATTGGACCGGGGAGCTGTTTTTT	CASSQYWTGELFF
TRBV7-9	.	.	TRBJ1-2	TGTGCCAGCAGCTTAGTCGATGGCTACACCTTC	CASSLVDGYTF
TRBV27	.	.	TRBJ1-5	TGTGCCAGCAGTTCGCTAGGGATCAATCAGCCCCAGCATTTT	CASSSLGINQPQHF
TRBV27	.	TRBD2	TRBJ2-7	TGTGCCAGCAGTTCCCCTACTAGCGGGAGATACGAGCAGTACTTC	CASSSPTSGRYEQYF
TRBV27	.	.	TRBJ2-7	TGTGCCAGCAGTCGGGGCTCCTACGAGCAGTACTTC	CASSRGSYEQYF
TRBV29-1	.	.	TRBJ2-7	TGCAGCGTTGATCCATCCGGCTACGAGCAGTACTTC	CSVDPSGYEQYF
TRBV5-8	.	TRBD2	TRBJ2-1	TGTGCCAGCAGCTTCCGGACTAGCAGTGAGCAGTTCTTC	CASSFRTSSEQFF
TRBV13	.	.	TRBJ1-4	TGTGCCAGCAGCTTATTTTCCCAGGGTGAAAAACTGTTTTTT	CASSLFSQGEKLFF
TRBV9	.	.	TRBJ2-4	TGTGCCAGCAGCGATAGCGGTGGGAACATTCAGTACTTC	CASSDSGGNIQYF
TRBV4-3	.	TRBD1	TRBJ1-2	TGCGCCAGCAGCCAATCCCGAACCGGGACAGGGCACGGCTACACCTTC	CASSQSRTGTGHGYTF
TRBV7-9	.	.	TRBJ2-6	TGTGCCAGCAGCTTAGCGGGCCCTGGGGCCAACGTCCTGACTTTC	CASSLAGPGANVLTF
TRBV7-8	.	TRBD1	TRBJ2-3	TGTGCCAGCAGCTTCCGCGGGGCAGGGGGCCCAGATACGCAGTATTTT	CASSFRGAGGPDTQYF
TRBV7-8	.	.	TRBJ1-5	TGTGCCAGCAGCCCCCGTCGGAATGGGAATCAGCCCCAGCATTTT	CASSPRRNGNQPQHF
TRBV9	.	TRBD2	TRBJ2-1	TGTGCCAGCAGACCACATGGACAAGCGGGGTTTAGCGGGTTCGATGAGCAGTTCTTC	CASRPHGQAGFSGFDEQFF
TRBV5-6	.	.	TRBJ2-5	TGTGCCAGCAGCCCCTGGGATGGGGGGTCAGAGACCCAGTACTTC	CASSPWDGGSETQYF
TRBV28	.	TRBD1	TRBJ1-5	TGTGCCAGCAGTGCGACAGGGGGGAACAATCAGCCCCAGCATTTT	CASSATGGNNQPQHF
TRBV7-9	.	.	TRBJ1-5	TGTGCCAGCTCGTACCCTAATCAGCCCCAGCATTTT	CASSYPNQPQHF
TRBV11-3	.	TRBD1	TRBJ2-2	TGTGCCAGCAGCTTATCCCCGGCAGGGGGATACACCGGGGAGCTGTTTTTT	CASSLSPAGGYTGELFF
TRBV4-3	.	.	TRBJ2-2	TGCGCCAGCAGCACGCACGTATCGGGAGTTAACACCGGGGAGCTGTTTTTT	CASSTHVSGVNTGELFF
TRBV7-6	.	TRBD1	TRBJ1-1	TGTGCCAGCAGCACCGGGACAGGGGCTGAAGCTTTCTTT	CASSTGTGAEAFF
TRBV7-9	.	.	TRBJ2-5	TGTGCCAGCAGCACTACACAGGGACAAGAGACCCAGTACTTC	CASSTTQGQETQYF
TRBV19	.	TRBD1	TRBJ1-2	TGTGCCAGTAGTATGGACAGGAAAAACTATGGCTACACCTTC	CASSMDRKNYGYTF
TRBV7-3	once	TRBD2	TRBJ2-1	TGTGCCAGCAGCTTAACGGGATCTAGCGGGAGGGCCCGCTACAATGAGCAGTTCTTC	CASSLTGSSGRARYNEQFF
TRBV19	.	TRBD2	TRBJ2-7	TGTGCCAGTAGTGGACTAGCGGGAGTAAACGAGCAGTACTTC	CASSGLAGVNEQYF
TRBV28	once	.	TRBJ1-4	TGTGCCAGCAGTTTGGTCCAGACCAATGAAAAACTGTTTTTT	CASSLVQTNEKLFF
TRBV9	.	TRBD1	TRBJ2-7	TGTGCCAGCAGCCCTCGGGACAGCCTCTACGAGCAGTACTTC	CASSPRDSLYEQYF
TRBV19	.	.	TRBJ1-1	TGTGCCAGTAGTATTACGGCAGGGGAAGGGTTCACTGAAGCTTTCTTT	CASSITAGEGFTEAFF
TRBV15	.	TRBD2	TRBJ2-1	TGTGCCACCAGCAGAGATCAGCGACTAGCGAGCTACAATGAGCAGTTCTTC	CATSRDQRLASYNEQFF
TRBV28	.	.	TRBJ2-7	TGTGCCAGCAGTTATCAGGAATACTCCGAGCAGTACTTC	CASSYQEYSEQYF
TRBV6-5	.	.	TRBJ2-7	TGTGCCAGCAGTTACTCGGTCGGCAAGACCTCCTACGAGCAGTACTTC	CASSYSVGKTSYEQYF
TRBV27	.	TRBD2	TRBJ2-3	TGTGCCAGCAGTTACGGGAGGGGTGCAGATACGCAGTATTTT	CASSYGRGADTQYF
TRBV27	once	TRBD2	TRBJ2-3	TGTGCCAGCAGTTCGTACTTTCTAGCGGGAGGGCTCACAGATACGCAGTATTTT	CASSSYFLAGGLTDTQYF
TRBV13	.	.	TRBJ2-5	TGTGCCAGCAGCTTAGTAGGACTACTTCAAGAGACCCAGTACTTC	CASSLVGLLQETQYF